This T cell receptor (beta chain) appears in the sequencing data of a study of blood T cell repertoires in COVID-19. Study overall: Sources were T cells, B-cell-depleted T cells, or PBMCs; the material itself was cDNA or gDNA.

The CDR3 spans 15 residues. Germline assignment: CDR1 KGHDR and CDR2 SFDVKD. V lost 3 bases to trimming and J lost 6 bases, with 14 bases between them. In the study's own analysis: Estimation of nucleated cell counts was performed using reference gene primer amplification. TCRdb's copy holds only in-frame clones and misses some; the assay was immunoSEQ multiplex PCR. The V and J calls and clone size were taken over from that table, and D and trimming were inferred from the DNA. The sample comprises roughly 120,000 clones, 70% to 85% of which are singletons, and around 7.6% rests with the top ten. The sequencing input was peripheral blood. This chain uses TRBV24-1 with TRBJ2-1; D might be TRBD1 (6 bases). The clonotype was recovered from a man between 65 and 85 years old with active or convalescent COVID-19. CDR3 amino acids: CATSDTTTGTNEQFF. The CDR3 DNA reads TGTGCCACCAGTGATACTACGACAGGTACCAATGAGCAGTTCTTC.